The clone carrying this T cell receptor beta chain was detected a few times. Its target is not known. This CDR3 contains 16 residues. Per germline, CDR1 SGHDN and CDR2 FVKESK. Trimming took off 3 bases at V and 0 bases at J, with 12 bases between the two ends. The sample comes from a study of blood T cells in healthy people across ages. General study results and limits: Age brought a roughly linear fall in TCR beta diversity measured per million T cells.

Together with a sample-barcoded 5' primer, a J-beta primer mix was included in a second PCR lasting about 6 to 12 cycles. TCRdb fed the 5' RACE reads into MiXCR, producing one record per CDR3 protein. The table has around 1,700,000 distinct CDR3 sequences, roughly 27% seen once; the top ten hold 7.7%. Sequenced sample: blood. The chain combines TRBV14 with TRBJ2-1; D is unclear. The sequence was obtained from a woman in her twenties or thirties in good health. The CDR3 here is CASSQTPGSSYNEQFF. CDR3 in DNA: TGTGCCAGCAGCCAGACCCCCGGTAGCTCCTACAATGAGCAGTTCTTC.